This paragraph reports one T cell receptor (beta chain). Antigen: not known. This entry is derived from a study of T-cell memory formation after mild COVID-19. Across the study: TCR clusters were mostly confined to one donor each. Overall study findings and caveats: Clones that got smaller from day 15 to 85 had even CD4/CD8, while clones growing later tipped toward CD4+. There were some responding clones in pre-infection memory, which suggested that cross-reactive memory had joined.

V lost 3 bases, J lost 0 bases, and 5 bases stayed unmatched. The CDR3 is made up of 16 amino acids. TCRdb reanalysed the 5' RACE reads using MiXCR and keeps one entry per CDR3 protein. The sample carries tens of thousands of distinct CDR3 sequences, roughly 13% recorded once. The sequenced material came from PBMCs or a T cell subset sorted from them (not recorded which). The sequence was collected from an adult woman who had mild COVID-19 (a few samples of this study predate the infection). Cell type and time point are not known. The chain recombines TRBV12-3 or TRBV12-4 with TRBJ2-1; TRBD1 matches at 7 bases. CDR3 nucleotides: TGTGCCAGCAGTTTTTGGGGGACAGACTCCTACAATGAGCAGTTCTTC. Encoded protein: CASSFWGTDSYNEQFF.